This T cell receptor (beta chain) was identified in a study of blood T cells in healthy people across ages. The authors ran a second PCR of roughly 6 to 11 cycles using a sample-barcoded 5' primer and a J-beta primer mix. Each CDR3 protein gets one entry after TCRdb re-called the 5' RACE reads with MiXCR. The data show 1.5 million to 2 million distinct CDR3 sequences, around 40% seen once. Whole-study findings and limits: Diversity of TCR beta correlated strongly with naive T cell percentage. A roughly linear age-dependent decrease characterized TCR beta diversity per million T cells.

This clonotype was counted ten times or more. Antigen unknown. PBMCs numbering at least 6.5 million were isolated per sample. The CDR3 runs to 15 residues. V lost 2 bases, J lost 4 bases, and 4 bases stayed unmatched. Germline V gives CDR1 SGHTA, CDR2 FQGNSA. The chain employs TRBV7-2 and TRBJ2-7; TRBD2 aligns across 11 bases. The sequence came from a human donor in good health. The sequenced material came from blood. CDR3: CASSLTSGGPYEQYF. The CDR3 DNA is TGTGCCAGCAGCTTAACTAGCGGGGGACCTTACGAGCAGTACTTC.